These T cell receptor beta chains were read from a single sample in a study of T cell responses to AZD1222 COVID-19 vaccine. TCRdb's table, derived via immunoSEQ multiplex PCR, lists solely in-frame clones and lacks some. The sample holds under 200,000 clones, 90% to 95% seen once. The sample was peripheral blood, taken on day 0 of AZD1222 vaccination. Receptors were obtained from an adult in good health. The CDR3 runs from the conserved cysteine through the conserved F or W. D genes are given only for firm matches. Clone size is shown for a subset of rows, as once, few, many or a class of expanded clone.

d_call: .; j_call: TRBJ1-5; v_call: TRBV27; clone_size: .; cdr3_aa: CASSYIPNQPQHF; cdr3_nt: TGTGCCAGCAGTTATATACCCAATCAGCCCCAGCATTTT
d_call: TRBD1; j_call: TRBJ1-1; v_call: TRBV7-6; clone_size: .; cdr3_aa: CASSPSGYRDRDEAFF; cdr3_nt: TGTGCCAGCAGCCCTTCTGGGTACCGGGACAGGGATGAAGCTTTCTTT
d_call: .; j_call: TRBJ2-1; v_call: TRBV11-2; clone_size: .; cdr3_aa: CASSWDLATEQFF; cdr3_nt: TGTGCCAGCAGCTGGGATCTAGCGACTGAGCAGTTCTTC
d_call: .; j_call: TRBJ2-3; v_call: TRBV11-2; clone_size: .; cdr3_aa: CASSVGPRRTQYF; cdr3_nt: TGTGCCAGCAGCGTGGGACCTCGACGTACGCAGTATTTT
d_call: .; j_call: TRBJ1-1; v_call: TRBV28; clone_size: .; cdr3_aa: CASSFLDRAEAFF; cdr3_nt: TGTGCCAGCAGTTTCCTCGACCGCGCTGAAGCTTTCTTT
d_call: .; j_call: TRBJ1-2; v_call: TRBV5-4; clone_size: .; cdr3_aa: CASSSTGVTGYTF; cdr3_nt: TGTGCCAGCAGCTCCACAGGAGTTACTGGCTACACCTTC
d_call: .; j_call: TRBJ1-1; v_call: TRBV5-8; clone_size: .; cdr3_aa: CASSFITEAFF; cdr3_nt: TGTGCCAGCAGCTTTATCACTGAAGCTTTCTTT
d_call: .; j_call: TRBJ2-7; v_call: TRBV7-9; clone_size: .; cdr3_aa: CASSRPLTGSSYEQYF; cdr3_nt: TGTGCCAGCAGTCGACCCCTCACTGGGAGCTCCTACGAGCAGTACTTC
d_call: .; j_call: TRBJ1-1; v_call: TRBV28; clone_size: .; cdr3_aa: CASSLGLNTEAFF; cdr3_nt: TGTGCCAGCAGCCTCGGTTTGAACACTGAAGCTTTCTTT
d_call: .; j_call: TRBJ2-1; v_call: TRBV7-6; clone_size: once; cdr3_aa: CASSLPRARLSSYNEQFF; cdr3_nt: TGTGCCAGCAGCCTCCCGAGGGCCAGACTTAGCTCCTACAATGAGCAGTTCTTC
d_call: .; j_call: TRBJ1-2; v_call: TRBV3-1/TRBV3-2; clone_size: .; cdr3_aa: CASSHTGGGYTF; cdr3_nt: TGTGCCAGCAGCCATACGGGGGGTGGCTACACCTTC
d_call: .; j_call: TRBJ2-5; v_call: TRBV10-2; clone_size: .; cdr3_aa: CASMAGRHQETQYF; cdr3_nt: TGCGCCAGCATGGCGGGACGGCACCAAGAGACCCAGTACTTC
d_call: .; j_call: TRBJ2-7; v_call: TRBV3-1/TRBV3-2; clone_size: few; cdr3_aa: CASSQEQGRGSYEQYF; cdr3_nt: TGTGCCAGCAGCCAAGAACAAGGCAGGGGCTCCTACGAGCAGTACTTC
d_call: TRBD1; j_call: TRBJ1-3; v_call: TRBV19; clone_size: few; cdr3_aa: CASSLQGAARSGNTIYF; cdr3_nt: TGTGCCAGTAGTTTACAGGGGGCCGCTCGCTCTGGAAACACCATATATTTT
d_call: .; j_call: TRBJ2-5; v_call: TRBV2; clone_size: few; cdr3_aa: CASSETGNQETQYF; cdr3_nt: TGTGCCAGCAGTGAAACAGGGAACCAAGAGACCCAGTACTTC
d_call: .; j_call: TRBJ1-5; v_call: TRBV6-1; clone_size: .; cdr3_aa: CASSDGGGWQPQHF; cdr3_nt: TGTGCCAGCAGTGATGGGGGTGGGTGGCAGCCCCAGCATTTT
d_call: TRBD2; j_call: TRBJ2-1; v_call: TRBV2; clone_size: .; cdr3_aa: CASIKGRTSVYNEQFF; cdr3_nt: TGTGCCAGCATTAAGGGGAGGACTAGCGTCTACAATGAGCAGTTCTTC
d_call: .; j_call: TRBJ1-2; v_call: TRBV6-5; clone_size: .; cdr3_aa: CASTGTEYGYTF; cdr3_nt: TGTGCCAGCACCGGGACTGAATATGGCTACACCTTC
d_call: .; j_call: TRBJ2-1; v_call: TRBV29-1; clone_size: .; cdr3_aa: CSVEVRGSPRFYNEQFF; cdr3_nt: TGCAGCGTTGAGGTCAGGGGCTCCCCCCGATTCTACAATGAGCAGTTCTTC
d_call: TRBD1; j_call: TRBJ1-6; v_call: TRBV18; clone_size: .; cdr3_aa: CASSSGQGARNSPLHF; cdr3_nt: TGTGCCAGCTCATCAGGACAGGGCGCGAGAAATTCACCCCTCCACTTT
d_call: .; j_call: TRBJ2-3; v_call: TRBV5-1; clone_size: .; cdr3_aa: CASGSTSTDTQYF; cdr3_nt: TGCGCCAGCGGGTCGACTAGCACAGATACGCAGTATTTT
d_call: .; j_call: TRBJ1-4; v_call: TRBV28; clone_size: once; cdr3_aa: CASSPRGAREKLFF; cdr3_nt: TGTGCCAGCAGTCCCCGGGGGGCTAGGGAAAAACTGTTTTTT
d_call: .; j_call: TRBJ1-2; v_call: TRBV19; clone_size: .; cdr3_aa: CASREGHGYTF; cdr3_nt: TGTGCCAGTAGGGAGGGACATGGCTACACCTTC
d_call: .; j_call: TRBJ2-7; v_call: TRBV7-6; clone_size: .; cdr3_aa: CASSPYHGTDYYEQYF; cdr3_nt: TGTGCCAGCAGCCCTTACCACGGGACGGACTATTACGAGCAGTACTTC
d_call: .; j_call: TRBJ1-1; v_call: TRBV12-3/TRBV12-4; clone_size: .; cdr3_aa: CASSPRRAEAFF; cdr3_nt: TGTGCCAGCAGTCCGCGGCGTGCTGAAGCTTTCTTT
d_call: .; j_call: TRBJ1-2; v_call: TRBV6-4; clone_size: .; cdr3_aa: CASSPEGTNYGYTF; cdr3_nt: TGTGCCAGCAGTCCGGAAGGGACTAACTATGGCTACACCTTC
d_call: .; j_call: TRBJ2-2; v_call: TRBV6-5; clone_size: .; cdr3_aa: CASGQRVNTGELFF; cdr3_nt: TGTGCCAGCGGCCAGCGGGTAAACACCGGGGAGCTGTTTTTT
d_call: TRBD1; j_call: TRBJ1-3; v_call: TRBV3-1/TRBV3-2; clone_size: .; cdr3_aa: CASSQKGASGNTIYF; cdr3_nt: TGTGCCAGCAGCCAAAAGGGGGCAAGTGGAAACACCATATATTTT
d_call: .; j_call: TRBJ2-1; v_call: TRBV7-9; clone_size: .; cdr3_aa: CASTTGSNEQFF; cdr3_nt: TGTGCCAGCACAACCGGGAGCAATGAGCAGTTCTTC
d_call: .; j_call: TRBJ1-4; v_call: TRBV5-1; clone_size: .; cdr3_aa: CASSFTTATNEKLFF; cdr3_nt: TGCGCCAGCAGCTTTACGACGGCAACTAATGAAAAACTGTTTTTT
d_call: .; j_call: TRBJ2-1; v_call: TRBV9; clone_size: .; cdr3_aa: CASSGPGNEQFF; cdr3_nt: TGTGCCAGCAGCGGACCGGGCAATGAGCAGTTCTTC
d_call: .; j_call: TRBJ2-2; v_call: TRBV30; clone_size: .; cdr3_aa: CASSGTVNTGELFF; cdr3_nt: TGTGCCTCCTCGGGGACTGTTAACACCGGGGAGCTGTTTTTT
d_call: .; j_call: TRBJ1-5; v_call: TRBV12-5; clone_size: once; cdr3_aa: CASGFSQPQHF; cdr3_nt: TGTGCTAGTGGTTTTAGTCAGCCCCAGCATTTT
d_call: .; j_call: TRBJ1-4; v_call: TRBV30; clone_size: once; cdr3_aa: CAWSRGAYNEKLFF; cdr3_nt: TGTGCCTGGAGTCGCGGGGCCTATAATGAAAAACTGTTTTTT
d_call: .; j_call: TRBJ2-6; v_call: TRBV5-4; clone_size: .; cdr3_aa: CASSLDTGANVLTF; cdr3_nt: TGTGCCAGCAGCTTAGATACTGGGGCCAACGTCCTGACTTTC
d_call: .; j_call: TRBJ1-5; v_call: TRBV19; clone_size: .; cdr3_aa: CASSGEAFNQPQHF; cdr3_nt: TGTGCCAGTAGTGGGGAGGCGTTCAATCAGCCCCAGCATTTT
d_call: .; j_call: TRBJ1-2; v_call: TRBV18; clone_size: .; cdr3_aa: CASSPDGYYGYTF; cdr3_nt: TGTGCCAGCTCACCGGATGGATACTATGGCTACACCTTC
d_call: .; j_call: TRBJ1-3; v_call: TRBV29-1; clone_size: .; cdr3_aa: CSVLTHRSGNTIYF; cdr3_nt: TGCAGCGTTTTGACCCACCGCTCTGGAAACACCATATATTTT
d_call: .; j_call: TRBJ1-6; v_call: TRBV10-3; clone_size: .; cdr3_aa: CAIGSGAVLDSPMDSPLHF; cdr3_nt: TGTGCCATCGGCTCAGGGGCCGTTCTGGACTCCCCAATGGATTCACCCCTCCACTTT
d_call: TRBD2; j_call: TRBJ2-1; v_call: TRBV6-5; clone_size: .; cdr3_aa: CASSYVLAGDGEQFF; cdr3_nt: TGTGCCAGCAGTTACGTGCTAGCGGGAGATGGTGAGCAGTTCTTC